These T cell receptor beta chains were read from a single sample in a study of PD-L1 blockade in urothelial cancer. The assay was immunoSEQ multiplex PCR, and TCRdb's table has in-frame clones only and misses some. The sample contains 40,000 to 50,000 clones, 84% of which appear only once. The source material was PBMCs, sampled around atezolizumab (anti-PD-L1) treatment. Receptor source: a man aged 65 to 79 with urothelial cancer. Both conserved end residues are part of each CDR3. A D gene is named only where the DNA matches it firmly. Expanded clones get a size class; other rows say once, few or many, or leave the size out.

length	V	D	J	size	DNA	CDR3
15	TRBV28	TRBD2	TRBJ2-1	NA	TGTGCCAGCAGCCCCACGGGGGGTCCCTACAATGAGCAGTTCTTC	CASSPTGGPYNEQFF
16	TRBV5-5	NA	TRBJ2-7	NA	TGTGCCAGCAGCCCTGACCCTAGCAGTAGTTCCTACGAGCAGTACTTC	CASSPDPSSSSYEQYF
14	TRBV4-3	TRBD2	TRBJ2-2	NA	TGCGCCAGCAGCCCCACTAGCGCGGTCGGGGAGCTGTTTTTT	CASSPTSAVGELFF
15	TRBV7-9	TRBD1	TRBJ2-1	medium-sized	TGTGCCAGCAGTTACGGGACAGGCTCCTACAATGAGCAGTTCTTC	CASSYGTGSYNEQFF
15	TRBV5-5	TRBD1	TRBJ1-1	NA	TGTGCCAGCAGCTTGGCGGGACAGAAGAACACTGAAGCTTTCTTT	CASSLAGQKNTEAFF
15	TRBV5-5	TRBD2	TRBJ2-3	NA	TGTGCCAGCAGCACGACTAGCGGGTTGACAGATACGCAGTATTTT	CASSTTSGLTDTQYF
13	TRBV5-1	NA	TRBJ2-3	once	TGCGCCAGCAGCCGGACTTTGGGAGATACGCAGTATTTT	CASSRTLGDTQYF
15	TRBV7-9	TRBD1	TRBJ1-5	NA	TGTGCCAGCAGCTTAGGGGACAGCAGTGATCAGCCCCAGCATTTT	CASSLGDSSDQPQHF
14	TRBV14	NA	TRBJ2-7	NA	TGTGCCAGCAGCCAGGTTTTGCCCAAGGGACTGGAGTACTTC	CASSQVLPKGLEYF
18	TRBV4-3	TRBD1	TRBJ1-1	once	TGCGCCAGCAGCCAAGAAGGAGGGGCAGGGGGCTTGTACACTGAAGCTTTCTTT	CASSQEGGAGGLYTEAFF
11	TRBV28	NA	TRBJ2-5	NA	TGTGCCAGCAGTAATGAGGAGACCCAGTACTTC	CASSNEETQYF
15	TRBV5-1	TRBD1	TRBJ2-1	NA	TGCGCCAGCAGCTTGGGGGGGACAGCAAACAATGAGCAGTTCTTC	CASSLGGTANNEQFF
15	TRBV4-3	NA	TRBJ2-5	NA	TGCGCCAGCAGCCAAGATGAGACAGATCAAGAGACCCAGTACTTC	CASSQDETDQETQYF
14	TRBV4-2	NA	TRBJ1-5	NA	TGTGCCAGCAGCCAAGGACAGGGCAATCAGCCCCAGCATTTT	CASSQGQGNQPQHF
11	TRBV28	NA	TRBJ1-2	NA	TGTGCCAGCGGACAGTCCTATGGCTACACCTTC	CASGQSYGYTF
17	TRBV7-8	TRBD2	TRBJ2-1	NA	TGTGCCAGCAGCTTATTTGTAGCGGGAGAGATGGCCAATGAGCAGTTCTTC	CASSLFVAGEMANEQFF
14	TRBV5-1	TRBD2	TRBJ2-7	NA	TGCGCCAGCAGCTTGGGGGGCGGGAGCTACGAGCAGTACTTC	CASSLGGGSYEQYF
11	TRBV7-7	NA	TRBJ2-7	NA	TGTGCCAGCAGCCCGGTCAACGAGCAGTACTTC	CASSPVNEQYF
15	TRBV18	TRBD2	TRBJ2-1	NA	TGTGCCAGCTCTCCTCTAGCGGGGGGGCTCAATGAGCAGTTCTTC	CASSPLAGGLNEQFF
15	TRBV11-1	NA	TRBJ1-5	NA	TGTGCCAGCAGCCTCGGAGGGGGGGCGGAGTGGCCCCAGCATTTT	CASSLGGGAEWPQHF
15	TRBV28	NA	TRBJ1-1	NA	TGTGCCACCCAACGCGGGCGGGAAGGGACCACTGAAGCTTTCTTT	CATQRGREGTTEAFF
11	TRBV19	NA	TRBJ2-5	NA	TGTGCCAGTGGACTGGGGGAGACCCAGTACTTC	CASGLGETQYF
15	TRBV5-1	NA	TRBJ1-5	NA	TGCGCCAGCAGCTTGGGAAGCTCTAGCAATCAGCCCCAGCATTTT	CASSLGSSSNQPQHF
14	TRBV19	NA	TRBJ1-5	NA	TGTGCCAGTAGTACCCTGACAGGCAATCAGCCCCAGCATTTT	CASSTLTGNQPQHF
17	TRBV7-2	TRBD2	TRBJ2-3	NA	TGTGCCAGCACACTTGGGGGAGGCGGGGGAAGGGCAGATACGCAGTATTTT	CASTLGGGGGRADTQYF
17	TRBV4-1	NA	TRBJ1-6	NA	TGCGCCAGCAGCCAAGATCGAGGCAGGGCTTCGGCTTCACCCCTCCACTTT	CASSQDRGRASASPLHF
14	TRBV6-5	TRBD1	TRBJ1-1	NA	TGTGCCAGCAGGTCAGGGGGCATGAACACTGAAGCTTTCTTT	CASRSGGMNTEAFF
15	TRBV11-2	NA	TRBJ2-1	NA	TGTGCCAGCAGCCCAGACAGCCTTCTAGGCAATGAGCAGTTCTTC	CASSPDSLLGNEQFF
13	TRBV28	TRBD1	TRBJ2-5	once	TGTGCCAGCAAACGGACAGGGCAGGAGACCCAGTACTTC	CASKRTGQETQYF
16	TRBV5-1	TRBD2	TRBJ2-2	once	TGCGCCAGCAGGCGTAGCGGGAGGGCCGAATCCGGGGAGCTGTTTTTT	CASRRSGRAESGELFF
13	TRBV5-1	TRBD1	TRBJ1-1	once	TGCGCCAGCAGCGGGACAGGATACACTGAAGCTTTCTTT	CASSGTGYTEAFF
14	TRBV2	TRBD1	TRBJ1-1	NA	TGTGCCAGTTTGACAGGGATCACGAACACTGAAGCTTTCTTT	CASLTGITNTEAFF